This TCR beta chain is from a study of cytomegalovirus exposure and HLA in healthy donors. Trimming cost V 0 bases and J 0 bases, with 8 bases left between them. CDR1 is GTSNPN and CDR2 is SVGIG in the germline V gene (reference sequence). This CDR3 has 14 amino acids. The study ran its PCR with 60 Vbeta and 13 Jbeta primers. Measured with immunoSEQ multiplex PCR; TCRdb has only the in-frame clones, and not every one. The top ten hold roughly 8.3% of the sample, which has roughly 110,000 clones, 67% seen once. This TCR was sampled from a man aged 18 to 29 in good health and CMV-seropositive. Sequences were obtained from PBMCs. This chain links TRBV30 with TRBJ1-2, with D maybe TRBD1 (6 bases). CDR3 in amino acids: CAWSVQGANYGYTF. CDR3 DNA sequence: TGTGCCTGGAGTGTACAGGGAGCTAACTATGGCTACACCTTC.